Following are 2 T cell receptor beta chains from one sample sequenced in a study of CD8+CD57+ T cells in acquired aplastic anemia. Patients selected for sequencing had displayed CD8+CD57+ cell expansion by flow cytometry. The template used for profiling TCR beta VDJ and CDR3 was genomic DNA. TCRdb re-called the reads through MiXCR, storing one row per CDR3 protein. This table has a few hundred thousand distinct CDR3 sequences, around 32% appearing once. The sample consisted of sorted CD4+, CD8+, or CD8+CD57+ T cells (not recorded which) from PBMCs. Receptors were obtained from a human donor with aplastic anemia.

This clonotype was detected a few times. The chain joins TRBV12-3 or TRBV12-4 to TRBJ2-7; possible D gene TRBD2, 5 bases. V lost 6 bases, J lost 6 bases, and 18 bases lay in between. This CDR3 region has 14 residues. The CDR3 DNA reads as TGTGCCAGCAGCCCCGGACGGGGTAAGGTCGAGCAGTACTTC. This codes for CASSPGRGKVEQYF.

In this sample, this clonotype turned up many times. The genes are TRBV7-2 and TRBJ1-6; D may be TRBD1 (6 bases). CDR1 and CDR2 from the germline V gene are SGHTA and FQGNSA. Trimming pared 6 bases from V and 3 bases from J, leaving 12 bases between. The CDR3 covers 15 residues. For the CDR3, the DNA is TGTGCCAGCAGGACACAGGGCTACTATAATTCACCCCTCCACTTT. Residues: CASRTQGYYNSPLHF.